These 18 T cell receptor beta chains were all obtained from the same sample, sequenced in a study of blood T cells in healthy people across ages. With a J-beta primer mix and a sample-barcoded 5' primer, a second PCR ran roughly 7 to 11 cycles. Using its own MiXCR run on the 5' RACE reads, TCRdb lists one record per CDR3 protein. The repertoire has approximately 1.5 million distinct CDR3 sequences, around 40% of them found once; the top ten carry around 4%. The sample taken for sequencing was blood. These receptors all stem from a woman aged 18-29 years in good health.

This chain connects TRBV11-2 to TRBJ2-3; TRBD2 is a possible D gene (5 bases). CDR1 is SGHAT, CDR2 FQNNGV, per germline. V was pared by 0 bases and J by 5 bases, with 9 bases between. The CDR3 is 14 residues long. CDR3 DNA sequence: TGTGCCAGCAGCTTAGAAGGACTGGTAGATACGCAGTATTTT. It yields the protein CASSLEGLVDTQYF. Full variable domain (rest looked up from reference TRBV11-2 and TRBJ2-3): EAGVAQSPRYKIIEKRQSVAFWCNPISGHATLYWYQQILGQGPKLLIQFQNNGVVDDSQLPKDRFSAERLKGVDSTLKIQPAKLEDSAVYLCASSLEGLVDTQYFGPGTRLTVL.

This clonotype came up once. The CDR3 reads CSASIDRGWANEQFF. CDR3 nucleotide sequence: TGCAGTGCTAGTATAGACAGGGGATGGGCCAATGAGCAGTTCTTC. V is TRBV20-1 and J is TRBJ2-1, with 8 bases that match TRBD1. Looked up from germline, CDR1 is DFQATT and CDR2 is SNEGSKA (reference sequence). The trim removed 3 bases at V and 6 bases at J, leaving 10 bases unmatched. The CDR3 contains 15 residues.

Only a few counts were recorded for this clonotype. The rearrangement links TRBV25-1 to TRBJ2-3; TRBD2 is a possible D gene (6 bases). V lost 3 bases, J lost 1 base, and 14 bases lay in between. CDR1 and CDR2 from the germline V gene are MGHDK and SYGVNS. There are 16 residues in the CDR3. The CDR3 coding sequence is TGTGCCAGCAGTGATTGGAGGCGGGGACGCACAGATACGCAGTATTTT. This codes for CASSDWRRGRTDTQYF.

CDR3 DNA: TGTGCCAGCAGTTACCTTAAGAGGGTTAATACAGATACGCAGTATTTT. It is translated as CASSYLKRVNTDTQYF. This chain joins TRBV6-6 and TRBJ2-3; tentative D call: TRBD2 (5 bases). Germline-derived CDR1 and CDR2 are MNHNY and SVGAGI (reference sequence). CDR3 length: 16 residues. Trimming removed 2 bases at V and 3 bases at J, with 15 bases between.

This clonotype was detected a few times. V usage is TRBV4-3 and J usage is TRBJ2-2, with D possibly TRBD1 on 6 matching bases. The germline V gene has CDR1 LGHNA and CDR2 YSLEER. V was shortened by 3 bases and J by 1 base, with 12 bases between the two germline ends. The CDR3 has 16 amino acids. This chain's CDR3 is CASSQNRVRNTGELFF. CDR3 sequence (DNA): TGCGCCAGCAGCCAGAACAGGGTTCGGAACACCGGGGAGCTGTTTTTT.

This clonotype was seen at least ten times. This rearrangement joins TRBV6-5 to TRBJ1-2; D is unresolved. Per the germline V gene, CDR1 is MNHEY and CDR2 is SVGAGI. With 4 bases removed from V and 0 bases from J, the gap between germline ends came to 3 bases. This CDR3 has 12 amino acids. The CDR3 nucleotides read TGTGCCAGCAGTTCCACTAACTATGGCTACACCTTC. Translating it yields CASSSTNYGYTF.

The chain recombines TRBV20-1 with TRBJ2-4; possibly TRBD1 for D (6 bases). This CDR3 comprises 14 residues. Germline V gene data show CDR1 as DFQATT and CDR2 as SNEGSKA (reference sequence). V lost 5 bases and J lost 1, with 12 bases in between. The CDR3 DNA follows: TGCAGTGCTTCTACAGGGTCGGCCAAAAACATTCAGTACTTC. It encodes CSASTGSAKNIQYF.

The V gene is TRBV9, the J gene TRBJ1-2, with 8 nucleotides matching TRBD1. Germline CDR1 reads SGDLS; CDR2 reads YYNGEE. CDR3 length equals 15 residues. The V and J ends lost 3 bases and 3 bases, in that order; junction bases with no gene match: 7. The CDR3 here is CASSAGQVLYYGYTF. CDR3 DNA: TGTGCCAGCAGCGCGGGACAGGTCCTCTACTATGGCTACACCTTC.

This clonotype appeared a single time. The genes are TRBV7-9 and TRBJ1-5; the match to TRBD1 covers 7 bases. In germline, CDR1 is SEHNR, CDR2 FQNEAQ (reference sequence). There are 14 residues in the CDR3. V shed 6 bases, J shed 6 bases, and the junction held 8 bases outside the gene matches. The DNA for the CDR3 is TGTGCCAGCAGTTATACAGGGGAGGTTCAGCCCCAGCATTTT. Its translation: CASSYTGEVQPQHF.

This clonotype was seen only once. V and J are TRBV14 and TRBJ2-5, with a weak D call TRBD1 (6 bases). Trimming shortened V by 4 bases and J by 4 bases, and 13 bases separated the two germline ends. This CDR3 region has 14 residues. The V gene's germline CDR1 is SGHDN and CDR2 FVKESK. In DNA, the CDR3 is TGTGCCAGCAGCCCCTGGACAGTCGGAGAGACCCAGTACTTC. Encoded protein: CASSPWTVGETQYF. Together with reference TRBV14 and TRBJ2-5, the CDR3 gives the full variable domain: EAGVTQFPSHSVIEKGQTVTLRCDPISGHDNLYWYRRVMGKEIKFLLHFVKESKQDESGMPNNRFLAERTGGTYSTLKVQPAELEDSGVYFCASSPWTVGETQYFGPGTRLLVL.

J is TRBJ2-6 and V is TRBV6-2 or TRBV6-3; tentatively, D is TRBD1 (6 bases). The CDR3 covers 17 residues. CDR1 and CDR2 from the germline V gene are MNHEY and SVGEGT. V was trimmed by 8 bases and J by 0 bases, leaving 17 bases between them. The DNA of the CDR3 is TGTGCCAGCGGAAAACAGGGCCAAGTCTCTGGGGCCAACGTCCTGACTTTC. Its translation is CASGKQGQVSGANVLTF.

This clonotype was found a few times. The V and J genes are TRBV12-3 or TRBV12-4 and TRBJ2-4; no clear D gene. The V and J ends lost 3 bases and 0 bases respectively, with 3 bases between them. The CDR3 is made up of 13 amino acids. The CDR3 reads CASSFVAKNIQYF. CDR3 bases: TGTGCCAGCAGTTTCGTAGCCAAAAACATTCAGTACTTC.

The chain recombines TRBV2 with TRBJ2-1, with TRBD2 as a possible D gene (5 bases). This CDR3 is 18 amino acids long. CDR1 SNHLY and CDR2 FYNNEI come from the germline V gene. V gave up 2 bases and J gave up 1 base, with 18 bases separating them. In nucleotides, the CDR3 is TGTGCCAGCAGTGAACGGTACGGGATTAGCGTGTCCTACAATGAGCAGTTCTTC. Amino acid sequence: CASSERYGISVSYNEQFF. The entire variable domain, with the rest obtained from reference TRBV2 and TRBJ2-1, is as follows: EPEVTQTPSHQVTQMGQEVILRCVPISNHLYFYWYRQILGQKVEFLVSFYNNEISEKSEIFDDQFSVERPDGSNFTLKIRSTKLEDSAMYFCASSERYGISVSYNEQFFGPGTRLTVL.

In its sample, this clonotype was seen a few times. As DNA, the CDR3 is TGTGCCAGCAAGGGTACTAGCGGGTCGGGATGGGATGAGCAGTACTTC. This gives the protein CASKGTSGSGWDEQYF. J is TRBJ2-7 and V is TRBV6-5, with 9 bases aligning to TRBD2. The trim removed 7 bases at V and 7 bases at J, leaving 17 bases unmatched. CDR1 MNHEY and CDR2 SVGAGI come from the germline V gene. This CDR3 has 16 amino acids.

This clonotype was picked up a small number of times. The V and J genes are TRBV6-2 or TRBV6-3 and TRBJ2-5, with 7 bases lining up with TRBD2. The J segment lost 11 bases and the V segment lost 9 bases, leaving 12 bases of the junction unmatched. The CDR3 consists of 12 residues. Germline assignment: CDR1 MNHEY and CDR2 SVGEGT. As DNA, the CDR3 is TGTGCCAGGCCTACAACGGGGGGAGAGCAGTACTTC. Translating gives CARPTTGGEQYF.

There are a few counts of this clonotype. The CDR3 sequence is CASSLWLASSYNEQFF. The CDR3 DNA is TGTGCCAGCAGCTTATGGCTAGCGAGCTCCTACAATGAGCAGTTCTTC. The genes are TRBV7-9 and TRBJ2-1, with D tentatively TRBD2 (6 bases). Germline CDR1 reads SEHNR; CDR2 reads FQNEAQ (reference sequence). V lost 2 bases, J lost 0 bases, and 11 bases lay in between. The CDR3 runs to 16 residues.

This clonotype was counted only a few times. V is TRBV4-2 and J is TRBJ1-2; D unclear. CDR1 LGHNA and CDR2 YNFKEQ come from the germline V gene. The CDR3 spans 13 residues. The V gene lost 0 bases and the J gene lost 7 bases, with 9 bases spanning the gap. CDR3 coding DNA: TGTGCCAGCAGCCAAGAAGTTGATTCTGGCTACACCTTC. Protein: CASSQEVDSGYTF.

This chain links TRBV11-2 with TRBJ2-1, with 7 bases identical to TRBD2. The better agreement between TRBJ2-7 and the DNA end casts doubt on the J call. The length of the CDR3 is 19 residues. Germline V gives CDR1 SGHAT, CDR2 FQNNGV. This chain's CDR3 is CASSLVYRSRGTYGNEQYF. The CDR3 nucleotides read TGTGCCAGCAGCTTAGTGTATAGGTCGCGGGGGACCTACGGGAATGAGCAGTACTTC.